The T cell receptor (beta chain) under discussion was sequenced for a study of cytomegalovirus exposure and HLA in healthy donors. Study-level findings and limits: Presence/absence comparisons presumed near-even sequencing depth among donors.

The PCR used 60 Vbeta and 13 Jbeta primers. Some clones are missing from TCRdb's copy, which holds only in-frame ones; the method was immunoSEQ multiplex PCR. In the table there are 55,000 to 75,000 clones, around 87% of which are singletons. V was cut by 5 bases and J by 3 bases, with 24 bases left in between. Germline V lookup: CDR1 SGHAT, CDR2 FQNNGV. The CDR3 spans 18 residues. For this clone: Its antigen is undetermined.

The receptor comes from a man younger than 35 in good health and CMV-seronegative. Sequenced input: PBMCs. J is TRBJ2-3 and V is TRBV11-2, with a tentative D call TRBD2 (7 bases). Here the CDR3 reads CASSRRGGTEDWTDTQYF. Written as DNA, the CDR3 is TGTGCCAGCAGCCGAAGGGGGGGCACGGAGGATTGGACAGATACGCAGTATTTT.